This passage covers 17 T cell receptor beta chains from one sample sequenced in a study of T cell repertoires in cytomegalovirus infection. TCRdb called the reads again in MiXCR, with one record for every CDR3 protein. Of approximately 1,000,000 distinct CDR3 sequences detected, 30% to 40% appear once; the ten largest clones hold around 15%. Their recognized antigens are unknown. The sequenced sample was cultured CD8+ T cells from PBMCs, obtained from culture after CMV antigen stimulation. The receptors were gathered from a human donor in good health (CMV status not recorded). Some clones in this sample may be carry-over from other donors' samples.

The V and J genes are TRBV7-9 and TRBJ1-1; TRBD1 aligns across 8 bases. V lost 5 bases, J lost 4 bases, and 6 bases stayed unmatched. The CDR3 has 14 residues. Germline assignment: CDR1 SEHNR and CDR2 FQNEAQ (reference sequence). CDR3 sequence reads: CASSSIRGLTEAFF. DNA for the CDR3: TGTGCCAGCAGCAGTATCAGGGGGCTCACTGAAGCTTTCTTT. Filled out from reference TRBV7-9 and TRBJ1-1, the complete variable domain reads DTGVSQNPRHKITKRGQNVTFRCDPISEHNRLYWYRQTLGQGPEFLTYFQNEAQLEKSRLLSDRFSAERPKGSFSTLEIQRTEQGDSAMYLCASSSIRGLTEAFFGQGTRLTVV.

This chain joins TRBV6-1 and TRBJ2-7; D gene uncertain. CDR1 is MNHNS and CDR2 is SASEGT in the germline V gene. The CDR3 runs to 13 residues. The CDR3: CANSEWGTYEQYV. In DNA, the CDR3 is TGTGCCAACAGTGAATGGGGAACATACGAGCAGTACGTC.

In this sample, this clonotype turned up many times. CDR3 bases: TGTGCCAGCAGTTTAATGACAGACCTGAACACTGAAGCTTTCTTT. Protein product: CASSLMTDLNTEAFF. The V gene is TRBV12-3 or TRBV12-4, the J gene TRBJ1-1; maybe TRBD1 (5 bases). Trimming stripped 2 bases from V and 0 bases from J, with 10 bases between. The length of the CDR3 is 15 residues.

The CDR3 nucleotides are TGTGCCAGCTCACCAAGGGGCGCCTTTACGTACAATGAGCAGTTCTTC. It yields the protein CASSPRGAFTYNEQFF. The V call is TRBV18, the J call TRBJ2-1; TRBD1 might be the D (5 bases). The CDR3 is 16 residues long. CDR1 is KGHSH, CDR2 LQKENI, per germline. V lost 2 bases and J lost 4, with 15 bases in between.

This clonotype was observed a few times. V gene TRBV6-2 or TRBV6-3 combines with J gene TRBJ2-7; TRBD1 matches 10 bases. The junction had 6 bases not matched to a gene; V was cut back by 6 bases and J by 4 bases. CDR3 length equals 14 residues. The germline gives CDR1 MNHEY, CDR2 SVGEGT. The CDR3 region has the DNA TGTGCCAGCAGCGGACGGGACAGGGGTTACGAGCAGTACTTC. It yields the protein CASSGRDRGYEQYF.

This chain's CDR3 is CASGLVPQVTDTQYF. The CDR3 DNA follows: TGTGCTAGTGGTTTGGTACCCCAGGTCACAGATACGCAGTATTTT. V gene TRBV12-5 combines with J gene TRBJ2-3; D gene ambiguous. V dropped 0 bases and J dropped 2 bases, with 9 bases sitting between them. Germline CDR1 is LGHNT and CDR2 is FRNRAP. The CDR3 runs 15 residues.

This clonotype has at least ten counts. The chain employs TRBV7-9 and TRBJ1-2; TRBD1 matches 10 bases. This CDR3 has 15 residues. V dropped 3 bases and J dropped 7; count of bases not matched to a gene: 8. The V gene's germline CDR1 is SEHNR and CDR2 FQNEAQ (reference sequence). The CDR3 spells CASSFETGGSRGYTF. CDR3 nucleotides: TGTGCCAGCAGCTTCGAGACAGGGGGCTCGCGTGGCTACACCTTC.

In this sample, this clonotype turned up a few times. V is TRBV12-3 or TRBV12-4 and J is TRBJ1-2, with 7 positions matching TRBD1. J gave up 8 bases and V 6 bases, and 6 bases lay outside the gene matches. This CDR3 has 12 residues. The CDR3 loop reads CASRETGAGYTF. In DNA, the CDR3 is TGTGCCAGCAGAGAAACAGGGGCGGGCTACACCTTC.

This sequence joins TRBV27 and TRBJ2-7; the D is unclear. V was trimmed by 5 bases and J by 3 bases, leaving 11 bases between them. Germline V CDR1 and CDR2: MNHEY, SMNVEV (reference sequence). The CDR3 totals 13 residues. CDR3 in DNA: TGTGCCAGCAGTCGAGGTGCCGGCTACGAGCAGTACGTC. It encodes CASSRGAGYEQYV.

Comment on this clonotype: In this CDR3 the conserved last residue, phenylalanine or tryptophan, is missing, so a read error is likely. The chain has TRBV15 and TRBJ2-1; 11 bases fit TRBD2. The CDR3 has 14 amino acids. CDR1 and CDR2 from the germline V gene are LNHNV and YYDKDF (reference sequence). Unmatched junction bases numbered 8, after V lost 9 bases and J lost 7 bases. The CDR3 nucleotides read TGTGCCACTCTCTTAGCGGGGGGGCGGAATGAGCAGTTCTTA. The encoded protein is CATLLAGGRNEQFL.

This clonotype was seen ten or more times. V and J are TRBV7-2 and TRBJ2-7; D is uncertain. V was cut by 0 bases and J by 3 bases, with 6 bases left in between. The CDR3 runs to 13 residues. The germline gives CDR1 SGHTA, CDR2 FQGNSA. For the CDR3, the DNA is TGTGCCAGCAGCTTAGCAGGAAACTACGAGCAGTACGTC. It encodes CASSLAGNYEQYV.

This clonotype was found a few times. J is TRBJ1-4 and V is TRBV7-9; D ambiguous. This CDR3 has 17 amino acids. V dropped 6 bases and J dropped 0 bases, with 17 bases sitting between them. Germline V gene data show CDR1 as SEHNR and CDR2 as FQNEAQ (reference sequence). CDR3 sequence reads: CASSQSRRRATNEKLFF. CDR3 in DNA: TGTGCCAGCAGTCAATCTCGTAGGAGGGCAACTAATGAAAAACTGTTTTTT.

This clonotype appeared a few times. The chain has TRBV5-6 and TRBJ1-1; D gene ambiguous. Trimming left V 2 bases short and J 0 bases short, with 11 bases between. Germline V gives CDR1 SGHDT, CDR2 YYEEEE. The CDR3 runs 15 residues. DNA of the CDR3: TGTGCCAGCAGCTTCCCCTTGGGAATGAACACTGAAGCTTTCTTT. This codes for CASSFPLGMNTEAFF.

The chain has TRBV14 and TRBJ1-3; no clear D gene. Germline-derived CDR1 and CDR2 are SGHDN and FVKESK. CDR3 length: 16 amino acids. V dropped 1 base and J dropped 4 bases, with 14 bases sitting between them. The CDR3: CASSQALGIGGNTIYF. The CDR3 DNA reads as TGTGCCAGCAGCCAAGCGCTAGGAATCGGAGGAAACACCATATATTTT.

V gene TRBV19 combines with J gene TRBJ2-5; tentatively, D is TRBD1 or TRBD2 (5 bases each). CDR1 LNHDA and CDR2 SQIVND come from the germline V gene (reference sequence). The CDR3 length is 16 residues. V gave up 4 bases and J gave up 2 bases, with 17 bases separating them. Written as DNA, the CDR3 is TGTGCCAGTAGTAATGTCGGGGCAGGCACTCAAGAGACCCAGTACTTC. Translated, it gives CASSNVGAGTQETQYF.

This clonotype was detected only a few times. This chain uses TRBV2 with TRBJ2-3, with 8 bases identical to TRBD2. There are 17 residues in the CDR3. Germline CDR1 is SNHLY and CDR2 is FYNNEI. V was clipped by 5 bases and J by 3 bases; unmatched bases: 13. The chain's CDR3 is CASSSTGTRIGTDTQYF. CDR3 coding DNA: TGTGCCAGCAGTAGCACCGGGACTAGGATCGGAACAGATACGCAGTATTTT.

V gene TRBV6-5 combines with J gene TRBJ2-2, with TRBD2 matching 8 bases. V was pared by 0 bases and J by 5 bases, with 11 bases of the junction left unmatched. The CDR3 spans 18 residues. Germline-derived CDR1 and CDR2 are MNHEY and SVGAGI. In nucleotides, the CDR3 is TGTGCCAGCAGTTACTCCGCCGGGACTAGTGGGTGGACCGGGGAGCTGTTTTTT. Encoded protein: CASSYSAGTSGWTGELFF.